These T cell receptor beta chains were read from a single sample in a study of blood T cell repertoires in COVID-19. Some clones are missing from TCRdb's copy, which holds only in-frame ones; the method was immunoSEQ multiplex PCR. The sample contains 200,000 or so clones, 88% of which appear only once. Sequencing used peripheral blood. Source of these receptors: a woman aged 60 to 75 with acute or convalescent COVID-19. The CDR3 runs from the conserved cysteine through the conserved F or W. The order of the fields is CDR3 length, V gene, CDR3 protein.

14,TRBV27,CASGYRATNEKLFF
15,TRBV10-1,CASSESSGPANGYTF
14,TRBV5-1,CASSPNAGGNTIYF
14,TRBV18,CASSPQEMNTEAFF
13,TRBV19,CASRLTGNYGYTF
18,TRBV6-2/TRBV6-3,CASSASFGGSGREETQYF
13,TRBV12-2,CASRTDSRTEAFF
17,TRBV24-1,CATSDLRTSGSPNEQFF
18,TRBV3-1/TRBV3-2,CASSQGRGRISDHTEAFF
14,TRBV28,CASRSTGTGNTIYF
14,TRBV30,CAWILSEGGYGYTF
13,TRBV11-2,CASRGTVQETQYF
14,TRBV5-1,CASSLGATTGELFF
14,TRBV11-3,CASSKDSRPTEQYF
15,TRBV9,CASSAGTMNTGELFF
15,TRBV5-1,CASSSGQDDNQPQHF
13,TRBV7-2,CASTRDRGTEAFF
17,TRBV7-2,CASSLLFGQGAHTEAFF
14,TRBV5-1,CASSATSGTNEQFF
13,TRBV6-5,CASREQGRAGYTF
12,TRBV29-1,CSGGQLDYGYTF
15,TRBV5-1,CASSIPGQIQETQYF
13,TRBV11-2,CASSVAGGYGYTF
11,TRBV30,CAWSAGQTQYF
15,TRBV5-4,CASRPGLDLTGELFF
15,TRBV5-1,CASSTRQGAAGELFF
14,TRBV9,CASSSTGPGYEQYF
15,TRBV19,CASSTQRGLGYEQYF
15,TRBV10-2,CASTLAGGSGNEQFF
13,TRBV7-2,CASGGRGIYEQYF
15,TRBV5-1,CASSSDTSNTGELFF
13,TRBV30,CACIQGAGTEAFF
19,TRBV28,CASSMIRRLTSGRQYEQYF
14,TRBV11-2,CASSADRGTRPQHF
15,TRBV18,CASSPIGDLNTEAFF
17,TRBV10-2,CASSESSSASMNTEAFF
17,TRBV19,CASSVGPGQGAWKTQYF
13,TRBV6-4,CASSSDVRGEQYF
16,TRBV3-1/TRBV3-2,CASSRGTGGKNTEAFF
12,TRBV5-1,CASSTERQPQHF
14,TRBV24-1,CATSDTFSYAEQFF
16,TRBV2,CASATGLAEITDTQYF
16,TRBV11-2,CASSLDLRGTDEKLFF
13,TRBV28,CASARLSSYEQYF
16,TRBV6-5,CASSYSGRDGTDTQYF
16,TRBV18,CASSRTGTGGLGGYTF
15,TRBV19,CASSIVGGLNQPQHF
16,TRBV19,CASSDSSGGAIYEQYF
17,TRBV19,CASSIITGTAHNQPQHF
13,TRBV30,CAWSASGYTEAFF